The clone carrying this T cell receptor (beta chain) was picked up many times. As yet, its antigen is unknown. This entry is derived from a study of T-cell reconstitution after alpha-beta-depleted transplantation in children. Preparation of the TCRbeta library was carried out with unique molecular identifiers. TCRdb fed the PCR reads into MiXCR, producing one record per CDR3 protein. Here the sample spans about 290,000 distinct CDR3 sequences, 10% being singletons. Germline V CDR1 and CDR2: MDHEN, SYDVKM. The CDR3 has 9 residues. Trimming left V 10 bases short and J 9 bases short, with 7 bases between. Findings of the study overall: The high TCRbeta diversity at day 60 in some patients came from surviving recipient T cells and thymic progenitors. About two months after transplant, alpha-beta T cells reportedly came from several hundred expanded graft clones. Most T-cell counts and diversity one year after the transplant came from T cells that were newly produced.

This receptor was obtained from a boy under three years old with acute myeloid leukemia, due to receive a stem cell transplant. Sequenced material: PBMCs, taken before TCRalphabeta/CD19-depleted stem cell transplant. This rearrangement joins TRBV28 to TRBJ1-5; no firm D call. The CDR3 DNA sequence: TGTGCCATCGGTCGGCCCCAGCATTTT. It encodes CAIGRPQHF.